Presented here are 7 T cell receptor beta chains from one specimen sequenced in a study of spatial heterogeneity in lung cancer. Points from the study as a whole: Intratumoral expanded alpha and beta TCR counts were found to track tumor mutation counts.

Time point meaning: sample taken at primary tumor resection. Their antigen targets remain unknown. TCRdb reanalysed the 5' RACE reads using MiXCR and keeps one entry per CDR3 protein. This sample has 20,000 to 25,000 distinct CDR3 sequences, with around 8.5% found just once. The sample here was lung tumor tissue, taken at surgery. The receptors were gathered from a male donor with early-stage non-small cell lung cancer.

This clonotype was seen ten or more times. The chain has TRBV5-1 and TRBJ2-7; D is ambiguous. The CDR3 consists of 15 residues. Germline loops: CDR1 SGHRS, CDR2 YFSETQ. The germline V and J ends were trimmed by 0 bases and 0 bases, with 10 bases remaining between them. The CDR3 nucleotides read TGCGCCAGCAGCTTGGCGGCCGGAGTCTCCTACGAGCAGTACTTC. It encodes CASSLAAGVSYEQYF.

This clonotype was counted many times. J is TRBJ1-4 and V is TRBV7-8; TRBD1 is a possible D gene (5 bases). Germline CDR1 is SGHVS and CDR2 is FQNEAQ. V lost 5 bases to trimming and J lost 8 bases, with 15 bases between them. CDR3 length: 14 residues. Here the CDR3 reads CASSPMGHQEKLFF. CDR3 coding DNA: TGTGCCAGCAGCCCCATGGGGCATCAGGAAAAACTGTTTTTT.

This clonotype came up many times. The rearrangement uses TRBV4-2 and TRBJ2-2, with 9 bases fitting TRBD2. The CDR3 runs 14 residues. V dropped 3 bases and J dropped 7; count of bases not matched to a gene: 3. Germline lookup yields CDR1 LGHNA and CDR2 YNFKEQ. The CDR3 coding sequence is TGTGCCAGCAGCCACAGCGGGAGGAACGGGGAGCTGTTTTTT. Its translation is CASSHSGRNGELFF.

This clonotype is medium-sized by share. This chain uses TRBV5-1 with TRBJ2-1; 8 nucleotides line up with TRBD1. Unmatched junction bases numbered 7, after V lost 0 bases and J lost 8 bases. This CDR3 is built from 15 residues. CDR1 SGHRS and CDR2 YFSETQ come from the germline V gene. The CDR3 DNA sequence: TGCGCCAGCAGCTTGGGACAGGGGCCTTACGATGAGCAGTTCTTC. Its protein is CASSLGQGPYDEQFF.

By share, this clonotype ranks as medium-sized. The gene calls are TRBV12-3 or TRBV12-4 and TRBJ1-5, with 11 bases lining up with TRBD1. CDR3 length equals 15 residues. Trimming at V came to 6 bases and at J to 8 bases, leaving 9 bases not matched to a gene. The DNA for the CDR3 is TGTGCCAGCAGCTCTGGACAGGGGGCGAGGGAGCCCCAGCATTTT. It is translated as CASSSGQGAREPQHF.

This clonotype was seen at least ten times. The chain combines TRBV11-2 with TRBJ2-1; perhaps TRBD2 as D (6 bases). With 4 bases removed from V and 16 bases from J, the gap between germline ends came to 17 bases. The CDR3 is 12 amino acids. The germline V gene has CDR1 SGHAT and CDR2 FQNNGV. DNA of the CDR3: TGTGCCAGCAGCTCATTGGGCGGGGCCGTATTCTTC. Translated, it gives CASSSLGGAVFF.

This clonotype qualifies as medium-sized (0.01 to 0.1%). It is unclear where the CDR3 begins or ends on the DNA, so no DNA is shown, and the CDR3 is as TCRdb lists it. The chain employs TRBV28 and TRBJ2-1; TRBD2, the table's D call, was not compared with the DNA. Germline V gene lookup returns CDR1 MDHEN and CDR2 SYDVKM. The CDR3 extends over 17 residues, inclusive of both ends. CDR3 protein: CASSSSGLAGVNNEQFF.